This paragraph covers one T cell receptor (beta chain) sequence. What it binds is unknown. The sample comes from a study of cytomegalovirus exposure and HLA in healthy donors. Study at large: One earlier analysis, a look at approximately 180 million T cells, found approximately 120 million unique TCR beta sequences. Study conclusions and caveats: Listed as cytomegalovirus-associated were 164 TCR beta chains. Because they were indistinguishable, some V segments, including TRBV6-2 and TRBV6-3, were excluded. As immune exposure information, only CMV serostatus was available.

The PCR used 60 Vbeta and 13 Jbeta primers. Only in-frame clones appear in the TCRdb table, and some are missing; sequencing was by immunoSEQ multiplex PCR. The profile covers about 190,000 clones, with over 80% appearing a single time and 6.3% taken by the ten largest. The germline gives CDR1 SGHRS, CDR2 YFSETQ. The CDR3 is made up of 14 amino acids. V shed 0 bases and J 5 bases; nucleotides not matched to a gene: 5. The source of this sequence is a man aged 40-49 years in good health and CMV-seropositive. The sequencing input was PBMCs. The V gene is TRBV5-1, the J gene TRBJ2-7; 7 bases are a match to TRBD1. In DNA, the CDR3 is TGCGCCAGCAGCTTGGAACGACAGGGCGACGAGCAGTACTTC. Translation gives CASSLERQGDEQYF.